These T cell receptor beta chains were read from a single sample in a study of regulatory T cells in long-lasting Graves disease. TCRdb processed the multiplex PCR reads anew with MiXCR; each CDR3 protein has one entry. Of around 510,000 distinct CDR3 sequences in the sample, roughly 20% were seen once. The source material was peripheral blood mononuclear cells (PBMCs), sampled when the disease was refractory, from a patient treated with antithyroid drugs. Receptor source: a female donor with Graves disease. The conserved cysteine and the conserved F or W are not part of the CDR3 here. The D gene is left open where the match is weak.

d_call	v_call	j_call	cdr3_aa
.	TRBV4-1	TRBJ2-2	ASSQVEDTGELF
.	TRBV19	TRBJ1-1	ASSILANTEAF
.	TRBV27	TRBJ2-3	ASSLYNRIDTQY
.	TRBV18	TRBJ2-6	ASSPPRGSGANVLT
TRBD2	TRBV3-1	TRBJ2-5	ASSQGTSGPQETQY
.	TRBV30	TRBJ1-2	AWSVPTSTGSYGYT
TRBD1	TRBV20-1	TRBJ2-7	SAGTGSLYEQY
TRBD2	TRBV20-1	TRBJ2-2	STRTSGSTGELF
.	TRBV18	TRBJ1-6	ASSPQAANSPLH
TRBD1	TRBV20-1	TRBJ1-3	SAPLRQGSNTIY
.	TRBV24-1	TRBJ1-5	ATSDRGHNQPQH
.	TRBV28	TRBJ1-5	ASRPLPPPQPQH
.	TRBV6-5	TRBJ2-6	ASSYDGLSASGANVLT
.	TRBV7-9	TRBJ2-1	ATSVREVEQF
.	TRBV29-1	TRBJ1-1	SVCPGGDTEAF
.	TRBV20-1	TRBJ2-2	SAREGREVTGELF
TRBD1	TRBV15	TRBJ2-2	ATSRGWDTGELF
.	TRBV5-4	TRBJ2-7	ASSPDIGSSYEQY
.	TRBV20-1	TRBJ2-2	SARAGEVSGELF
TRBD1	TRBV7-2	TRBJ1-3	ASGLSGGSGNTIY
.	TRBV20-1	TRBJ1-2	STNSLHGYT
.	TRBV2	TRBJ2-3	ASSARGFPDTQY
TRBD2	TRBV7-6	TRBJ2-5	ASSSRTSGEKTQY
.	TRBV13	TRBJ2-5	ASSFGRGAWVQY
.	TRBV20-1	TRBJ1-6	SARDPGGSPLH
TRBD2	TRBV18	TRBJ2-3	ASSSETSGSTDTQY
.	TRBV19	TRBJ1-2	ASSIPGAHYGYT
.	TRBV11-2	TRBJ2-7	ASSPRADLITYEQY
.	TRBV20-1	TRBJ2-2	SASIENTGELF
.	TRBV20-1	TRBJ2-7	SASAHWRPPYEQY
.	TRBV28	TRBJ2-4	ASTPPHSRGSSKNIQY
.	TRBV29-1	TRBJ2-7	SVEGTASYEQY
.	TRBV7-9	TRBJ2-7	ASSKGAGGGSYEQY
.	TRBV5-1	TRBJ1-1	ASSLGPGPTEAF
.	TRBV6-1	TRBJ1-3	ASDRSGPGNTIY
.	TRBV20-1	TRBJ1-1	SASRLTPNTEAF
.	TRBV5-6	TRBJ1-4	ASSLLWAGVDEKLF
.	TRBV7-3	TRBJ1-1	ASSVTGTVNTEAF
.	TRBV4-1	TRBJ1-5	ASSPRGMGNGNQPQH
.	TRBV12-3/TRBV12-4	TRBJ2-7	ASTGGQAWSQY
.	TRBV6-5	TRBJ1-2	ASSYHAAGGIYGYT
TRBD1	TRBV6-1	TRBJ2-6	ASRRTGGAGANVLT
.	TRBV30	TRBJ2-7	AWSHVALQY
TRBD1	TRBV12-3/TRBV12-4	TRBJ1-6	ASNPGTEISPLH
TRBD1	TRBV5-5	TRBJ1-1	ASSYTTGSFEAF